This T cell receptor beta chain was documented in a study of OX40 agonist ivuxolimab in advanced cancers. Study-wide background: Hepatocellular carcinoma, melanoma, renal cell or head and neck cancer was diagnosed in the dose-escalation patients. Study results and limitations: Low levels of normalized T-cell clonal expansion also appeared in some nonresponders. Specificity for antigen went undetermined in the expanded peripheral T cells. CD8+ T cells (on average) carried more expanded clones than CD4+ T cells.

TCRdb's copy holds only in-frame clones and misses some; the assay was immunoSEQ multiplex PCR. The sample consists of just under 35,000 clones, approximately 92% of them appearing once. Concerning this clone itself: Its antigen is undetermined.

The V gene end was trimmed by 4 bases and the J gene end by 2 bases; junction bases not matched to a gene: 9. Per the germline V gene, CDR1 is SGDLS and CDR2 is YYNGEE. The CDR3 totals 16 residues. Sequenced material: CD4+ or CD8+ T cells sorted from blood, taken in a trial of the OX40 agonist ivuxolimab. The chain employs TRBV9 and TRBJ2-3; 8 bases fit TRBD2. The clonotype originates from an adult with an advanced solid tumor such as melanoma, head and neck, liver or kidney cancer. The CDR3 region has the DNA TGTGCCAGCAGCCCCTCCGGAGCGGGAGTCACAGATACGCAGTATTTT. Translated, it gives CASSPSGAGVTDTQYF.